These T cell receptor beta chains were read from a single sample in a study of cytomegalovirus exposure and HLA in healthy donors. Profiling relied on immunoSEQ multiplex PCR, and the TCRdb table lists in-frame clones only, not all of them. Counted here are 100,000 to 150,000 clones, about nine tenths occurring once; the ten biggest clones make up around 1.5%. Sequenced input: PBMCs. These receptor sequences come from a man under 40 in good health and CMV-seronegative. CDR3s include the opening cysteine and the closing phenylalanine or tryptophan. The D gene is left open where the match is weak. Size is stated for part of the rows, as once, few or many counts, or as a class when the clone is expanded.

TRBJ2-1 | TRBV30 | . | few | CAWSQDRPNEQFF | TGTGCCTGGAGCCAGGACAGACCCAATGAGCAGTTCTTC
TRBJ2-5 | TRBV30 | . | . | CAWSTDRETQYF | TGTGCCTGGTCGACAGATCGGGAGACCCAGTACTTC
TRBJ1-4 | TRBV19 | TRBD1 | . | CASSTRQGVNEKLFF | TGTGCCAGTAGTACGCGACAGGGGGTAAATGAAAAACTGTTTTTT
TRBJ2-5 | TRBV9 | TRBD1 | . | CASNRGTGGLQETQYF | TGTGCCAGCAACCGAGGGACAGGGGGCCTCCAAGAGACCCAGTACTTC
TRBJ2-5 | TRBV5-1 | TRBD1 | . | CASMNRGLETQYF | TGCGCCAGCATGAACAGGGGGTTGGAGACCCAGTACTTC
TRBJ2-5 | TRBV10-3 | . | . | CAIRRQWSGETQYF | TGTGCCATCAGAAGACAGTGGAGTGGGGAGACCCAGTACTTC
TRBJ1-5 | TRBV9 | . | . | CASSVEGSYNQPQHF | TGTGCCAGCAGCGTAGAGGGGTCCTACAATCAGCCCCAGCATTTT
TRBJ2-3 | TRBV7-2 | TRBD2 | . | CASSLRGAGDPTDTQYF | TGTGCCAGCAGCTTACGAGGAGCGGGAGACCCCACAGATACGCAGTATTTT
TRBJ2-7 | TRBV5-1 | . | . | CASSLDGVPYEQYF | TGCGCCAGCAGCTTGGACGGAGTACCCTACGAGCAGTACTTC
TRBJ1-2 | TRBV7-2 | TRBD1 | . | CASRPGGSNYGYTF | TGTGCCAGCAGGCCAGGGGGGTCTAACTATGGCTACACCTTC
TRBJ1-1 | TRBV11-2 | . | . | CASSPQSGGTEAFF | TGTGCCAGCAGCCCCCAGAGCGGTGGCACTGAAGCTTTCTTT
TRBJ2-3 | TRBV6-1 | . | . | CASSPRVDPDTQYF | TGTGCCAGCAGCCCCCGGGTTGACCCAGATACGCAGTATTTT
TRBJ2-3 | TRBV12-5 | . | once | CASGFQLQGTESDTQYF | TGTGCTAGTGGTTTCCAACTCCAGGGTACGGAGTCAGATACGCAGTATTTT
TRBJ2-1 | TRBV27 | TRBD2 | . | CASSPGTSVYNEQFF | TGTGCCAGCAGTCCCGGGACTAGCGTTTACAATGAGCAGTTCTTC
TRBJ2-7 | TRBV6-5 | TRBD1 | few | CASSYSVRTGIHEQYF | TGTGCCAGCAGTTACTCGGTCCGGACAGGGATCCACGAGCAGTACTTC
TRBJ1-1 | TRBV7-9 | . | . | CASARPNTEAFF | TGTGCCAGCGCCAGGCCGAACACTGAAGCTTTCTTT
TRBJ2-5 | TRBV7-9 | TRBD1 | . | CASSSGGETQYF | TGTGCCAGCAGCTCAGGGGGAGAGACCCAGTACTTC
TRBJ2-3 | TRBV6-4 | . | . | CASSVQGGGTDTQYF | TGTGCCAGCAGTGTACAGGGCGGAGGCACAGATACGCAGTATTTT
TRBJ2-7 | TRBV28 | TRBD1 | few | CASSQPGQIYEQYF | TGTGCCAGCAGTCAACCGGGACAGATCTACGAGCAGTACTTC
TRBJ1-2 | TRBV6-5 | . | few | CASSIGVGYTF | TGTGCCAGCAGTATAGGGGTTGGCTACACCTTC
TRBJ2-3 | TRBV7-8 | . | . | CASTPGADTQYF | TGTGCCAGCACTCCAGGGGCAGATACGCAGTATTTT
TRBJ2-2 | TRBV5-1 | . | . | CASSPRGGEGTGELFF | TGCGCCAGCAGCCCCCGAGGGGGGGAAGGGACCGGGGAGCTGTTTTTT
TRBJ2-2 | TRBV19 | . | . | CASRSPPGELFF | TGTGCCAGTAGGAGTCCCCCCGGGGAGCTGTTTTTT
TRBJ2-1 | TRBV2 | TRBD2 | . | CASRVRAGGSTSNEQFF | TGTGCCAGCAGAGTGAGGGCGGGGGGATCAACCTCCAATGAGCAGTTCTTC
TRBJ1-1 | TRBV10-3 | . | . | CAISESGGGTEAFF | TGTGCCATCAGTGAGTCGGGAGGGGGCACTGAAGCTTTCTTT
TRBJ2-7 | TRBV18 | TRBD1 | . | CASSRKPGTGPEQYF | TGTGCCAGCTCTCGTAAACCGGGGACAGGCCCCGAGCAGTACTTC
TRBJ2-7 | TRBV11-2 | . | . | CASSLVYRNYEQYF | TGTGCCAGCAGCTTAGTTTACAGAAACTACGAGCAGTACTTC
TRBJ1-1 | TRBV4-3 | . | . | CASSQALQIEAFF | TGCGCCAGCAGCCAAGCCCTACAGATTGAAGCTTTCTTT
TRBJ1-1 | TRBV29-1 | TRBD1 | once | CSVEYLGQLNTEAFF | TGCAGCGTTGAATATTTGGGACAGTTGAACACTGAAGCTTTCTTT